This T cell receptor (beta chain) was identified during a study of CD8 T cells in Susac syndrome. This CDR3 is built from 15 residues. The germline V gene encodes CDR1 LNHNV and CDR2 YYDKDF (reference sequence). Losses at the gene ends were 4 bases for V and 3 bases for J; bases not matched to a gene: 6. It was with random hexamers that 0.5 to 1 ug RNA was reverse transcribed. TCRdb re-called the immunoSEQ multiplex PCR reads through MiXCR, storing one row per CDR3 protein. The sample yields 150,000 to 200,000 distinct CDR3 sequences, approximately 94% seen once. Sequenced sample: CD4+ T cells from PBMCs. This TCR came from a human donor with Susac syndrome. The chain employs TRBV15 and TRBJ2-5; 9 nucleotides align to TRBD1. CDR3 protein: CATSTGTGWEETQYF. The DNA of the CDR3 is TGTGCCACCAGCACAGGGACAGGGTGGGAAGAGACCCAGTACTTC.